This T cell receptor (beta chain) was found in a study of T cells in tuberculosis. In the case of this clone: Its antigen remains unknown.

Assay used: immunoSEQ multiplex PCR; TCRdb lists only in-frame clones, some missing. The sample gives roughly 33,000 clones, roughly nine tenths of which show up once; 2.2% is in the top ten. Study findings and constraints: A GMM-specific repertoire classifier reached about 89% accuracy, AUROC approximately 0.9.

This CDR3 comprises 17 residues. Germline CDR1 and CDR2: SGHAT and FQNNGV. V lost 3 bases to trimming and J lost 0 bases; unmatched junction nucleotides: 7. The receptor was derived from a donor aged 10-29 years with latent tuberculosis or without tuberculosis infection. The sequencing sample was made of PBMCs. V is TRBV11-2 and J is TRBJ2-3; 9 bases align to TRBD2. The CDR3 spells CASSFGLRGGSTDTQYF. As DNA, the CDR3 is TGTGCCAGCAGCTTCGGGTTGCGGGGGGGCAGCACAGATACGCAGTATTTT.